The 6 T cell receptor beta chains presented below share a single source sample, sequenced in a study of blood T cell repertoires in COVID-19 (dated by TCRdb to 2020 to 2021). Library method: the immunoSEQ multiplex PCR assay. TCRdb provides this immuneACCESS table in a form limited to in-frame rearrangements. Some clones are lacking; in checked studies, under half of them reflect an unresolved V gene, and why the rest are absent is not known. The sample yields about 62,000 clones; roughly 92% were counted once. The ten largest clones take up 5.5% to 6.5% of the sample. The sample consisted of peripheral blood. The receptors stem from a human donor in a cohort sampled during active COVID-19.

This sequence joins TRBV7-9 and TRBJ1-1, with 8 bases lining up with TRBD1. The germline gives CDR1 SEHNR, CDR2 FQNEAQ (reference sequence). CDR3 length: 15 amino acids. V lost 5 bases and J lost 3; bases outside the gene matches: 8. The CDR3 sequence is CASSPWTGTYTEAFF. The CDR3 bases are TGTGCCAGCAGCCCATGGACAGGGACCTACACTGAAGCTTTCTTT.

The chain combines TRBV19 with TRBJ1-5, with D unresolved. The CDR3 length is 13 residues. The germline V gene encodes CDR1 LNHDA and CDR2 SQIVND (reference sequence). Trimming took off 3 bases at V and 4 bases at J, with 7 bases between the two ends. This chain's CDR3 is CASSMGGNQPQHF. The CDR3 nucleotides are TGTGCCAGTAGTATGGGCGGGAATCAGCCCCAGCATTTT.

This clone has a handful of counts. The chain carries TRBV6-5 and TRBJ1-4; 7 bases line up with TRBD1. The germline gives CDR1 MNHEY, CDR2 SVGAGI. With V trimmed by 6 bases and J by 5 bases, 6 bases remained unmatched. The CDR3 runs to 14 residues. CDR3 nucleotide sequence: TGTGCCAGCAGGAGGGGGCAGAGGAATGAAAAACTGTTTTTT. It translates to CASRRGQRNEKLFF.

The J gene is TRBJ2-1, the V gene TRBV7-9, with D tentatively TRBD1 (6 bases). This CDR3 spans 15 amino acids. CDR1 is SEHNR and CDR2 is FQNEAQ in the germline V gene (reference sequence). Trimming stripped 5 bases from V and 8 bases from J, with 19 bases between. This CDR3 reads CASSPIDRRGDEQFF. In DNA form, the CDR3 reads TGTGCCAGCAGCCCCATCGACAGGCGAGGGGATGAGCAGTTCTTC.

The chain carries TRBV6-1 and TRBJ1-5, with D maybe TRBD1 (5 bases). The CDR3 spans 14 residues. Per germline, CDR1 MNHNS and CDR2 SASEGT. Trimming pared 1 base from V and 6 bases from J, leaving 10 bases between. The CDR3 reads CASSEGVRGQPQHF. The CDR3 DNA reads as TGTGCCAGCAGTGAAGGGGTTAGGGGTCAGCCCCAGCATTTT.

This rearrangement joins TRBV29-1 to TRBJ2-1, with a tentative D call TRBD2 (6 bases). Trimming took off 3 bases at V and 9 bases at J, with 15 bases between the two ends. The germline CDR1 and CDR2 sequences are SQVTM and ANQGSEA. The CDR3 runs to 13 residues. CDR3 in DNA: TGCAGCGTTGATGAGACTAGGAATGCTGAGCAGTTCTTC. The encoded protein is CSVDETRNAEQFF.